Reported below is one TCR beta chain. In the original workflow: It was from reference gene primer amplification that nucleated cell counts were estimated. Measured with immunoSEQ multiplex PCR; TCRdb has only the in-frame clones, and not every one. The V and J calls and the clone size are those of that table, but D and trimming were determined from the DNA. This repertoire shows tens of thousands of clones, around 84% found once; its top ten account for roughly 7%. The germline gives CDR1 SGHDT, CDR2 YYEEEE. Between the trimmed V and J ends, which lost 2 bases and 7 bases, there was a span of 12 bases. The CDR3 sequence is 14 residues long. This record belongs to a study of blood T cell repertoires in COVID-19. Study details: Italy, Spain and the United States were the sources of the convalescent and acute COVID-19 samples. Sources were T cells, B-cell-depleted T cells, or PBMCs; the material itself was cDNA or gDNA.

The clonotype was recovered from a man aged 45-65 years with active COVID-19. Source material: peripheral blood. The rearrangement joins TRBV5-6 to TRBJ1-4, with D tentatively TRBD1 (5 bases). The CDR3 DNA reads TGTGCCAGCAGCTTTGGAGGGGTTCGTGAAAAACTGTTTTTT. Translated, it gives CASSFGGVREKLFF.